A selection of T cell receptor beta chains follows, all from one sample in a study of T-cell reconstitution after alpha-beta-depleted transplantation in children. TCRdb redid the calling of the PCR reads with MiXCR, one entry per CDR3 protein. The sample has fewer than 400,000 distinct CDR3 sequences, approximately 23% seen once. Material: PBMCs, mostly from graft donor cells, obtained 180 days after TCRalphabeta/CD19-depleted stem cell transplant. The receptors derive from a male patient between 5 and 17 years old who had a stem cell transplant for acute lymphoblastic leukemia, so the T cells may come from the graft donor. Both conserved end residues are part of each CDR3. A D gene is named only where the DNA matches it firmly. A clone size is listed for some rows: how often the clone was seen (once, few, many), or a class if it is expanded.

d_gene,abundance,j_gene,v_gene,CDR3nt,CDR3aa
.,few,TRBJ2-7,TRBV20-1,TGCAGTGCCCCCGGGACAAACACCTACGAGCAGTACTTC,CSAPGTNTYEQYF
.,.,TRBJ1-2,TRBV4-1,TGCGCCAGCAGCCAAGAGGCGAACAGGGCCGGAACCGGCTACACCTTC,CASSQEANRAGTGYTF
TRBD2,.,TRBJ2-7,TRBV6-1,TGTGCCAGCAGACTCCATCCGGGACTAGCGGGAAGTGAGCAGTACTTC,CASRLHPGLAGSEQYF
.,many,TRBJ2-7,TRBV6-5,TGTGCCAGCAGTTACCTACAAGGGACCTACGAGCAGTACTTC,CASSYLQGTYEQYF
TRBD1,.,TRBJ2-6,TRBV27,TGTGCCAGCAGTTTGGCGACTACCGGACAGGCTGGGGCCAACGTCCTGACTTTC,CASSLATTGQAGANVLTF
.,few,TRBJ2-3,TRBV7-3,TGTGCCAGCAGCATCCGGGACTCCACAGATACGCAGTATTTT,CASSIRDSTDTQYF
.,.,TRBJ2-7,TRBV3-1,TGTGCCAGCAGCCAAGTAGGGTCGGGCGAGCAGTACTTC,CASSQVGSGEQYF
.,few,TRBJ2-7,TRBV25-1,TGTGCCAGCAGTGACAGGGTCCCTCACGAGCAGTACTTC,CASSDRVPHEQYF
.,.,TRBJ2-1,TRBV5-6,TGTGCCAGCAGCTTGGTTGGCGTAGCGGCCTACAATGAGCAGTTCTTC,CASSLVGVAAYNEQFF
TRBD2,.,TRBJ2-3,TRBV4-1,TGCGCCAGCAGCAATAGCGGGAGTGGCGCAGATACGCAGTATTTT,CASSNSGSGADTQYF
.,few,TRBJ1-6,TRBV27,TGTGCCAGCAGTTTAGTACCGGTGTATAATTCACCCCTCCACTTT,CASSLVPVYNSPLHF
TRBD2,.,TRBJ2-7,TRBV27,TGTGCCAGCAGTCCACTGACTAGCGGGGCCGTCTACGAGCAGTACTTC,CASSPLTSGAVYEQYF
.,.,TRBJ2-7,TRBV5-1,TGCGCCAGCAGCTCCCTCACTCCCGGCCGATACGAGCAGTACTTC,CASSSLTPGRYEQYF
.,.,TRBJ2-7,TRBV20-1,TGCAGTGCTAGGCAGGTCGCTAGCTCCTACGAGCAGTACTTC,CSARQVASSYEQYF
.,.,TRBJ2-7,TRBV24-1,TGTGCCACCAGTGACCCCGGGACCCAGCGGTACTTC,CATSDPGTQRYF
TRBD1,few,TRBJ1-2,TRBV7-9,TGTGCCAGCAGTGGGGTACAGGGGGGTACCTATGGCTACACCTTC,CASSGVQGGTYGYTF
.,.,TRBJ2-7,TRBV9,TGTGCCAGCAGCGTAGCAGGGACTTCTACCTACGAGCAGTACTTC,CASSVAGTSTYEQYF
.,.,TRBJ2-2,TRBV20-1,TGCAGTGCTAGAGATAAGCGTAACACCGGGGAGCTGTTTTTT,CSARDKRNTGELFF
TRBD2,.,TRBJ2-7,TRBV12-3/TRBV12-4,TGTGCCAGCACCCCTGGGACTAGCGGGAACGAGCAGTACTTC,CASTPGTSGNEQYF
.,.,TRBJ2-7,TRBV4-1,TGCGCCAGCTCCCCACAGGGGAGGCTTTTCTACGAGCAGTACTTC,CASSPQGRLFYEQYF
TRBD2,few,TRBJ2-1,TRBV5-1,TGCGCCAGCACCAAAACTAGCGGTACTTACAATGAGCAGTTCTTC,CASTKTSGTYNEQFF
TRBD1,few,TRBJ2-7,TRBV10-1,TGCGCCAGCAGTGAGTCTCCGGGACAGGGCAAGCAGTACTTC,CASSESPGQGKQYF
TRBD1,.,TRBJ1-1,TRBV14,TGTGCCAGCAGCCCCCGACAGGGCGTGAACACTGAAGCTTTCTTT,CASSPRQGVNTEAFF
.,.,TRBJ2-2,TRBV20-1,TGCAGTGCTAGCCGGGGGAGCTCCACCGGGGAGCTGTTTTTT,CSASRGSSTGELFF
.,.,TRBJ2-3,TRBV7-3,TGTGCCAGCAGCTCCCCCGGGACATCCGGACTAGGAGGGGGTACGCAGTATTTT,CASSSPGTSGLGGGTQYF
TRBD2,.,TRBJ2-7,TRBV27,TGTGCCAGCAGGCCTAGCGGGAGAGGCCACTACGAGCAGTACTTC,CASRPSGRGHYEQYF
.,.,TRBJ2-3,TRBV6-5,TGTGCCAGCAGTTACGGGCGCACAGATACGCAGTATTTT,CASSYGRTDTQYF
.,.,TRBJ2-2,TRBV6-4,TGTGCCAGCAGTGACTCGGGCACTATACCTACCGGGGAGCTGTTTTTT,CASSDSGTIPTGELFF
.,few,TRBJ1-5,TRBV5-1,TGCGCCAGCAGCTTGGCAGGGTATCAGCCCCAGCATTTT,CASSLAGYQPQHF
TRBD2,.,TRBJ2-7,TRBV6-2/TRBV6-3,TGTGCCAGCAGTTACAATGGCGGGAGTTTGTACGAGCAGTACTTC,CASSYNGGSLYEQYF
.,few,TRBJ2-2,TRBV5-1,TGCGCCAGCAGCTTGGGCTTGACAGTCCCGACCGGGGAGCTGTTTTTT,CASSLGLTVPTGELFF
TRBD2,few,TRBJ2-5,TRBV9,TGTGCCAGCAGCACTAGCGGAAAAGAGACCCAGTACTTC,CASSTSGKETQYF
TRBD2,.,TRBJ2-3,TRBV6-5,TGTGCCAGCAGTTACGGGACTAGCGGCACAGATACGCAGTATTTT,CASSYGTSGTDTQYF
.,.,TRBJ1-2,TRBV25-1,TGTGCCAGCAGTGAATATGGGGTAGGGCAGGGAGACTATGGCTACACCTTC,CASSEYGVGQGDYGYTF
TRBD1,few,TRBJ2-2,TRBV9,TGTGCCAGCAGCGTACGTCAGGGGGCTAACGGGGAGCTGTTTTTT,CASSVRQGANGELFF
.,.,TRBJ2-3,TRBV15,TGTGCCACCAGCAGAGTTGGCGGGCCATCCACAGATACGCAGTATTTT,CATSRVGGPSTDTQYF
.,few,TRBJ2-7,TRBV28,TGTGCCAGCAGCCCCTCGGGTTCCGAGCAGTACTTC,CASSPSGSEQYF
.,.,TRBJ1-4,TRBV29-1,TGCAGCGTTGAAGAGGGGGGGCTAAATGAAAAACTGTTTTTT,CSVEEGGLNEKLFF
.,many,TRBJ2-3,TRBV5-1,TGCGCCAGCAGCCACACAGATACGCAGTATTTT,CASSHTDTQYF
TRBD1,.,TRBJ2-7,TRBV5-1,TGCGCCAGCAGCCGACAGGGGGCCTTCTACGAGCAGTACTTC,CASSRQGAFYEQYF
.,.,TRBJ2-7,TRBV10-3,TGTGCCATCAGTCCCCAGACTGCTAAAGGCGAGCAGTACTTC,CAISPQTAKGEQYF
TRBD1,few,TRBJ1-5,TRBV18,TGTGCCAGCTCACTTACAGGGGGAAACGGTCAGCCCCAGCATTTT,CASSLTGGNGQPQHF
.,few,TRBJ2-7,TRBV20-1,TGCAGTGCTAGAGCGACCCTGGAGCGCTACGAGCAGTACTTC,CSARATLERYEQYF
.,few,TRBJ2-2,TRBV6-1,TGTGCCAGCAGTGACCCGCGGGGCACCGGGGAGCTGTTTTTT,CASSDPRGTGELFF
TRBD1,few,TRBJ1-2,TRBV7-3,TGTGCCAGCAGCTTCCGGGACAGTACCGGCTACACCTTC,CASSFRDSTGYTF
.,.,TRBJ1-2,TRBV11-2,TGTGCCAGCAGCCCTGGACCTCCTAGGGGGGGCTACACCTTC,CASSPGPPRGGYTF
TRBD2,.,TRBJ2-3,TRBV7-6,TGTGCCAGCAGCTTGTATAGCGGGAGCTGGGCAGATACGCAGTATTTT,CASSLYSGSWADTQYF
.,.,TRBJ1-2,TRBV4-1,TGCGCCAGCAGCCAAGTAGGATCCTATGGCTACACCTTC,CASSQVGSYGYTF